The sequence of this T cell receptor beta chain was determined in a study of T cell repertoires in cytomegalovirus infection. V lost 0 bases, J lost 0 bases, and 5 bases stayed unmatched. The CDR3 loop spans 19 amino acids. CDR1 LNHDA and CDR2 SQIVND come from the germline V gene (reference sequence). For this clonotype: Its antigen is unknown.

TCRdb re-called the reads with MiXCR, one entry per CDR3 protein. The table shows approximately 990,000 distinct CDR3 sequences, with around 30% occurring only once. The source is a human donor in good health (CMV status not recorded). Some clones in this sample may be carry-over from other donors' samples. This material consisted of cultured CD8+ T cells from PBMCs, taken from culture after CMV antigen stimulation. The rearrangement uses TRBV19 and TRBJ2-1; 13 bases line up with TRBD2. This chain's CDR3 is CASSIDPRLAGGSYNEQFF. DNA for the CDR3: TGTGCCAGTAGTATAGACCCGAGACTAGCGGGGGGCTCCTACAATGAGCAGTTCTTC.